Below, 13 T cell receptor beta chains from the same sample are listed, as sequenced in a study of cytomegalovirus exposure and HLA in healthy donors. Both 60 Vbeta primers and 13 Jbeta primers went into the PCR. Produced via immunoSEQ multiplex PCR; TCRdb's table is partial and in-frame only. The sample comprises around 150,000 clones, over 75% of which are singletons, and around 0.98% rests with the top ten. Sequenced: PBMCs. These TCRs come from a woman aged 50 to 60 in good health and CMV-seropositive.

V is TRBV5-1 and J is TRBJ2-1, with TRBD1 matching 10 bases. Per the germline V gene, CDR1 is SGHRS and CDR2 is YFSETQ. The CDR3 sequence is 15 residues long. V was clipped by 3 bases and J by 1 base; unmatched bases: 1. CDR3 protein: CASSSGQGSYNEQFF. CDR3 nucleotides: TGCGCCAGCAGCTCGGGACAGGGGTCCTACAATGAGCAGTTCTTC.

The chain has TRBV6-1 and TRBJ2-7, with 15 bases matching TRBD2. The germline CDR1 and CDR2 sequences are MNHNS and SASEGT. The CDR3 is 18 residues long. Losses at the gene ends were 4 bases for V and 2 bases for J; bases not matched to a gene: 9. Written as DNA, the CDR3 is TGTGCCAGCAGTGCGGGACTAGCGGGAGGCACTCGGCCCTACGAGCAGTACTTC. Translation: CASSAGLAGGTRPYEQYF.

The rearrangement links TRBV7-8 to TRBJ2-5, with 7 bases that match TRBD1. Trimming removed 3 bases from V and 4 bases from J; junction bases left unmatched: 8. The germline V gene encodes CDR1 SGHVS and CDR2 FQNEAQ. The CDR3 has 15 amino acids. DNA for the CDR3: TGTGCCAGCAGCTTCGAGACAGGGTGGGGAGAGACCCAGTACTTC. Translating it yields CASSFETGWGETQYF.

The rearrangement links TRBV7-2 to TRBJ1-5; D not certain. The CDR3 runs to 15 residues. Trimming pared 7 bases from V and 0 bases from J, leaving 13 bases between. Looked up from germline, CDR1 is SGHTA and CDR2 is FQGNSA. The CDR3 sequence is CASTQVGVSNQPQHF. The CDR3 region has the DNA TGTGCCAGCACCCAGGTCGGGGTTAGCAATCAGCCCCAGCATTTT.

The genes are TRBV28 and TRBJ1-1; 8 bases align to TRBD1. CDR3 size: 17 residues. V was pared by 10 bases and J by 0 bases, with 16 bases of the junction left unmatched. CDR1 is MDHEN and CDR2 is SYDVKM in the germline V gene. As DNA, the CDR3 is TGTGCCACCACCCGGACAGGGAGCGCGACATTGAACACTGAAGCTTTCTTT. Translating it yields CATTRTGSATLNTEAFF.

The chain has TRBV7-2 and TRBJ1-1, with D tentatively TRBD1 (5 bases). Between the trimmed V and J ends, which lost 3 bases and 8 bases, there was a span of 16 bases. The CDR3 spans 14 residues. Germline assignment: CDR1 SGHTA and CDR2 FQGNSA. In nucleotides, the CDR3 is TGTGCCAGCAGCTTCCCCGGGGGGTTCCGGGAAGCTTTCTTT. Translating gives CASSFPGGFREAFF.

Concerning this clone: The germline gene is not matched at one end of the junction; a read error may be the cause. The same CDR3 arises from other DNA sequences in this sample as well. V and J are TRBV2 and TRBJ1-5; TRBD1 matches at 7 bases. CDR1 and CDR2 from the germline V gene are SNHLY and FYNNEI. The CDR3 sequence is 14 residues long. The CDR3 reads CASRAYRGSQPQHF. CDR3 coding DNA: TGTGCCAGCAGAGCATACAGGGGATCCCAGCCCCAACATTTT.

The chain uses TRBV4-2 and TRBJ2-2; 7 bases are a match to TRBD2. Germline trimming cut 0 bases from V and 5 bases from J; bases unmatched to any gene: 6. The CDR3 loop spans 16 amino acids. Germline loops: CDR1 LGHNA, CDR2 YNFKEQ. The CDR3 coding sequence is TGTGCCAGCAGCCAAGATGGCGGGAGAAATACCGGGGAGCTGTTTTTT. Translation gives CASSQDGGRNTGELFF.

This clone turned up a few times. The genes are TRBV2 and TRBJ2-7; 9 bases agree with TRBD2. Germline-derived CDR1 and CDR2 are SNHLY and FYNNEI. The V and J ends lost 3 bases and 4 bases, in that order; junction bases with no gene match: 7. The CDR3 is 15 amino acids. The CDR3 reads CASSDRAGGAYEQYF. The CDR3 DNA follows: TGTGCCAGCAGTGATAGGGCGGGAGGGGCGTACGAGCAGTACTTC.

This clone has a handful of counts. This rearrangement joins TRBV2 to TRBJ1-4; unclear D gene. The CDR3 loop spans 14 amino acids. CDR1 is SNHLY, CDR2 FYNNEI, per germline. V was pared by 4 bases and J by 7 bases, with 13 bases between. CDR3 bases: TGTGCCAGCAGTGGTGGGAGAAGCTTTGAAAAACTGTTTTTT. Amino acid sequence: CASSGGRSFEKLFF.

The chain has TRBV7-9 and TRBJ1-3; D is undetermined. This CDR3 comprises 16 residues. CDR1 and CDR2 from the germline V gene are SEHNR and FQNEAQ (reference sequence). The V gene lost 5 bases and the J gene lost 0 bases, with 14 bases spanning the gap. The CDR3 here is CASSPGSRSSGNTIYF. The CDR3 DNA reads TGTGCCAGCAGCCCCGGGAGTCGGAGCTCTGGAAACACCATATATTTT.

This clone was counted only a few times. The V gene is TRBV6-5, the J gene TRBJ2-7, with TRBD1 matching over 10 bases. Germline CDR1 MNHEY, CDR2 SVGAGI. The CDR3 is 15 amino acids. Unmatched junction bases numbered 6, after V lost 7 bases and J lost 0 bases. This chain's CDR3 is CASNSGQGGSYEQYF. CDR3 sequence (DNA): TGTGCCAGCAATTCCGGACAGGGGGGCTCCTACGAGCAGTACTTC.

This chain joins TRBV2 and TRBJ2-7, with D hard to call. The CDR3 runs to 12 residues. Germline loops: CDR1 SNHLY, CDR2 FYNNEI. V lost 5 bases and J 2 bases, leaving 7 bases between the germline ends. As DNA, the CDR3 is TGTGCCAGCAGTTGGAGAACCTACGAGCAGTACTTC. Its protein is CASSWRTYEQYF.